A selection of T cell receptor beta chains follows, all from one sample in a study of blood T cell repertoires in COVID-19. The protocol was immunoSEQ multiplex PCR, while the TCRdb copy is restricted to in-frame clones and leaves out a portion. The sample includes approximately 85,000 clones, roughly 89% of them seen just once. The specimen sequenced was peripheral blood. The receptor source for this set is a man aged 50-60 years with acute or convalescent COVID-19. CDR3s include the opening cysteine and the closing phenylalanine or tryptophan. Each record gives: J gene, V gene, D gene, clone size, CDR3 length, CDR3 DNA, CDR3 protein. A D gene is named only where the DNA matches it firmly. Rows may omit the clone size; those that give it use once, few, many or a size class.

TRBJ1-2	TRBV28	NA	NA	15	TGTGCCAGCAGTTTCCCTGTCGGACAGCCTACAGGCTACACCTTC	CASSFPVGQPTGYTF
TRBJ1-2	TRBV28	NA	NA	15	TGTGCCAGCAGTTTAACCACAGGGTTTCACTATGGCTACACCTTC	CASSLTTGFHYGYTF
TRBJ2-1	TRBV29-1	TRBD2	NA	16	TGCAGCGTTGAAGATGCGGGGAGGGCCGCCTACAATGAGCAGTTCTTC	CSVEDAGRAAYNEQFF
TRBJ2-5	TRBV3-1/TRBV3-2	TRBD2	NA	16	TGTGCCAGCAGCCTGGGACTAGCGGGACTCCAAGAGACCCAGTACTTC	CASSLGLAGLQETQYF
TRBJ1-4	TRBV4-2	NA	once	19	TGTGCCAGCAGCCAAAACCCCGGGTGGGGGGTTGCAACTAATGAAAAACTGTTTTTT	CASSQNPGWGVATNEKLFF
TRBJ2-3	TRBV24-1	TRBD2	NA	17	TGTGCCACCAGTGACCCGGGACTAGCGGGGGGCCCCCGTACGCAGTATTTT	CATSDPGLAGGPRTQYF
TRBJ1-2	TRBV6-2/TRBV6-3	NA	NA	12	TGTGCCAGCAGTTTCACTAACTATGGCTACACCTTC	CASSFTNYGYTF
TRBJ1-1	TRBV9	TRBD1	NA	14	TGTGCCAGCAGCTCCGGGACAGGTAGCACTGAAGCTTTCTTT	CASSSGTGSTEAFF
TRBJ2-1	TRBV4-1	TRBD1	NA	18	TGCGCCAGCAGCCCTTTACTCACCGGGACAGCAAGTTACAATGAGCAGTTCTTC	CASSPLLTGTASYNEQFF
TRBJ1-2	TRBV6-5	TRBD1	NA	14	TGTGCCAGCAGTCCCGGGACAGGGGGCTATGGCTACACCTTC	CASSPGTGGYGYTF
TRBJ2-2	TRBV6-5	TRBD1	NA	16	TGTGCCAGCAGTTCCAGGGGACAGGGAGAAACCGGGGAGCTGTTTTTT	CASSSRGQGETGELFF
TRBJ2-7	TRBV7-9	NA	NA	18	TGTGCCAGCAGCTTAGGGTCTCGCGGCGGGGTCTCCTCCTACGAGCAGTACTTC	CASSLGSRGGVSSYEQYF